This T cell receptor beta chain is from a study of PD-1 blockade in classical Hodgkin lymphoma. General observations from the study: Undefined causes, possibly disease activity or prior therapy, underlie the repertoire differences. Nivolumab initiated under 1 year post-ASCT led to patient exclusion. At C4D1, TCR diversity had climbed significantly for CD4+ cells, though not for CD8+ cells. Patients with a complete response exhibited baseline diversity comparable to newly diagnosed patients.

The time point here: cycle 4 day 1 (C4D1), after five to seven weeks of nivolumab. Autologous stem cell transplantation was followed by relapse in every patient, and brentuximab vedotin exposure varied. Trimming removed 7 bases at V and 7 bases at J, with 5 bases between. The CDR3 is made up of 10 amino acids. Germline V gene sequence: CDR1 LNHDA, CDR2 SQIVND (reference sequence). Sequencing was performed with immunoSEQ multiplex PCR; in TCRdb, only in-frame clones are kept and a portion is missing. The sample includes more than 85,000 clones, around 90% seen only once; the top ten take 15% to 20%. This clone occurred a few times. Its antigen is not known.

V is TRBV19 and J is TRBJ2-1; D unresolved. Sequencing used peripheral blood mononuclear cells (PBMCs), obtained before the fourth cycle of nivolumab. This receptor was identified in a human donor with classical Hodgkin lymphoma. The CDR3 spells CASTPNEQFF. CDR3 DNA: TGTGCCAGTACACCTAATGAGCAGTTCTTC.